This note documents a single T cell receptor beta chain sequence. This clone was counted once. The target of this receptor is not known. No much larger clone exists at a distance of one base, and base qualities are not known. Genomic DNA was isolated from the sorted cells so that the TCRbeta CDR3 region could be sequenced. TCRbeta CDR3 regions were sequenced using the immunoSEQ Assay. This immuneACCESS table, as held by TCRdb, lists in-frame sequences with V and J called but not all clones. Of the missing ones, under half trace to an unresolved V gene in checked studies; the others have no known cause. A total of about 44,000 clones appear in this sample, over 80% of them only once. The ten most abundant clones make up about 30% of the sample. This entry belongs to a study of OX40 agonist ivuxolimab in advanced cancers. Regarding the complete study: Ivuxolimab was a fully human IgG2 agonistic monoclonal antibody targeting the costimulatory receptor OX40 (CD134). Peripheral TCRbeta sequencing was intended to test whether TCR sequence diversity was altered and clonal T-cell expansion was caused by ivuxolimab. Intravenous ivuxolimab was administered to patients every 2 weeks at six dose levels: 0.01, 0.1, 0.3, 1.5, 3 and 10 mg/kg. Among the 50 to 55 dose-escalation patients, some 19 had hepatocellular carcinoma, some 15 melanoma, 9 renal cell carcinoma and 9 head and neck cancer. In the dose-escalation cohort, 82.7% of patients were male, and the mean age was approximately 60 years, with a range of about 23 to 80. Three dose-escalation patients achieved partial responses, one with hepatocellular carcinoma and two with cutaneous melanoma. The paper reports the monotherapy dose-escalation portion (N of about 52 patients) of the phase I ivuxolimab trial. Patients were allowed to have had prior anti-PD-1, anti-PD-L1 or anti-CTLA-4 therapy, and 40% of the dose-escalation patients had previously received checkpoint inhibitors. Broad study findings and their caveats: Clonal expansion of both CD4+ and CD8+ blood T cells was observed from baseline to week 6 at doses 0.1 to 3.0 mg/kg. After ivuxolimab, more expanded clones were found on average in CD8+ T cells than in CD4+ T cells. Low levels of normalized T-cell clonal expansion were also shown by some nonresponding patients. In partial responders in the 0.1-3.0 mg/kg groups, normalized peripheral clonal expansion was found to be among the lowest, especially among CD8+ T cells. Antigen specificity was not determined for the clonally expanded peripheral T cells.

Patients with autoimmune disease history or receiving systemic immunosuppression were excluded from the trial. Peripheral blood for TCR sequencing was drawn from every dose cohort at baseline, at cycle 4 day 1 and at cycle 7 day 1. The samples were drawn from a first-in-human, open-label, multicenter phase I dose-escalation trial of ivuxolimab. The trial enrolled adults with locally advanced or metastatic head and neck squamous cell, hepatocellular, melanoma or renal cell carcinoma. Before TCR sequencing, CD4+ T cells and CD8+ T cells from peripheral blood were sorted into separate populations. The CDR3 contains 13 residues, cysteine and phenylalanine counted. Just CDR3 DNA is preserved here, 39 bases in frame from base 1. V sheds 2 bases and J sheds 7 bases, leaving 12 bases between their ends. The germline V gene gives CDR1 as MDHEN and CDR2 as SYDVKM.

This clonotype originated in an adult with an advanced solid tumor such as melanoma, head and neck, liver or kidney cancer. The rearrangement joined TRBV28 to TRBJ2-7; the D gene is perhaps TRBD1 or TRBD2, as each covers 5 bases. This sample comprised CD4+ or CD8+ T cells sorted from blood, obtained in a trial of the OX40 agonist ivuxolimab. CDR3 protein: CASSLDPGREQYF. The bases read TGTGCCAGCAGTTTAGATCCGGGACGGGAGCAGTACTTC.